This TCR beta chain was documented in a study of long-term antiretroviral therapy in people with HIV. Assay version v3.0 of immunoSEQ was used, and it was run at survey level. TCRdb's table, derived via immunoSEQ multiplex PCR, lists solely in-frame clones and lacks some. The sample has 15,000 to 20,000 clones; over 70% are singletons. The input for sequencing was unsorted PBMCs, taken around 2.2 years before starting antiretroviral therapy. The TCR comes from a young man with HIV.

DNA of the CDR3: TGTGCCAGCAGCATGGGGGGACAGGACTATGGCTACACCTTC. It translates to CASSMGGQDYGYTF. This chain connects TRBV13 to TRBJ1-2; TRBD1 matches at 8 bases. V trimming: 5 bases; J trimming: 3 bases; junction bases outside the gene matches: 5. Germline loops: CDR1 PRHDT, CDR2 FYEKMQ (reference sequence). This CDR3 contains 14 residues.